The 12 T cell receptor beta chains below all came from one sample that was sequenced in a study of T cells in Graves' hyperthyroidism and ophthalmopathy. It was RNA transcripts that yielded the amplified TCR beta CDR3 regions. First-round RT-PCR targeting the TCR CDR3 was performed with the HTBI primer set. In TCRdb, the multiplex PCR reads were re-called with MiXCR into one record per CDR3 protein. Of approximately 370,000 distinct CDR3 sequences in the sample, roughly 15% were seen once. Sequenced input: blood. Receptors originate from a woman aged 30 to 39 with Graves' hyperthyroidism that later progressed to Graves' ophthalmopathy.

Comment on this clonotype: A clone one base away is much larger, so this may be a read error. The chain joins TRBV2 to TRBJ2-7; D is perhaps TRBD1 or TRBD2 (5 bases each). V shed 6 bases and J shed 2 bases, with 20 bases lying between them. This CDR3 region has 16 residues. CDR1 and CDR2 (germline): SNHLY, FYNNEI. The DNA for the CDR3 is TGTGCCAGCAGAGTCTCCCCGGGACGCCAAACCTACGAGCAGTACTTC. Its protein is CASRVSPGRQTYEQYF.

This clonotype was counted many times. The V and J genes are TRBV6-1 and TRBJ2-7; D tentatively reads TRBD1 or TRBD2 (6 bases each). V dropped 5 bases and J dropped 2 bases, with 13 bases sitting between them. CDR3 size: 14 residues. CDR1 and CDR2 from the germline V gene are MNHNS and SASEGT. This CDR3 reads CASSRGGRPYEQYF. The CDR3 DNA is TGTGCCAGCAGTCGAGGGGGGCGACCCTACGAGCAGTACTTC.

A remark on this clonotype: Since a much larger clone is just one base distant, this may be a read error. CDR3 DNA: TGTGCCAGCAGCTTATATTCGGGGGGACAGGGAGTTGAGCAGCCCCAGCATTTT. It translates to CASSLYSGGQGVEQPQHF. V gene TRBV7-9 combines with J gene TRBJ1-5; 9 nucleotides align to TRBD1. Germline assignment: CDR1 SEHNR and CDR2 FQNEAQ (reference sequence). The CDR3 loop spans 18 amino acids. The J segment lost 7 bases and the V segment lost 2 bases, leaving 15 bases of the junction unmatched.

This clonotype was counted at least ten times. The gene calls are TRBV11-2 and TRBJ2-2, with D possibly being TRBD1 (5 bases). This CDR3 has 16 amino acids. Germline V gene data show CDR1 as SGHAT and CDR2 as FQNNGV. Trimming pared 1 base from V and 1 base from J, leaving 10 bases between. DNA of the CDR3: TGTGCCAGCAGCTTAGTTGCAGGGTTGAACACCGGGGAGCTGTTTTTT. Amino acids: CASSLVAGLNTGELFF.

This sequence joins TRBV12-3 or TRBV12-4 and TRBJ2-7; TRBD1 agrees at 11 bases. V gave up 2 bases and J gave up 0 bases; unmatched junction bases: 9. The CDR3 totals 18 residues. This CDR3 is CASSLYGTGGLSSYEQYF. In DNA, the CDR3 is TGTGCCAGCAGTTTATACGGGACAGGGGGTTTGAGCTCCTACGAGCAGTACTTC.

This clonotype came up a few times. The rearrangement links TRBV4-1 to TRBJ1-2; no reliable D call. Germline V gene lookup returns CDR1 MGHRA and CDR2 YSYEKL. Trimming left V 4 bases short and J 4 bases short, with 19 bases between. The CDR3 contains 16 residues. The CDR3 nucleotides are TGCGCCAGCAGCCCGCCGGACGGCTCGTGGGGCTATGGCTACACCTTC. Protein sequence: CASSPPDGSWGYGYTF.

This clonotype was seen ten or more times. The chain uses TRBV12-3 or TRBV12-4 and TRBJ2-5; D might be TRBD1 or TRBD2, each matching 5 bases. The V gene lost 1 base and the J gene lost 5 bases, with 8 bases spanning the gap. This CDR3 region has 13 residues. DNA of the CDR3: TGTGCCAGCAGTTTAGGGGGCGGGGAGACCCAGTACTTC. Protein product: CASSLGGGETQYF.

The sample holds many counts of this clonotype. The gene calls are TRBV29-1 and TRBJ2-1; no firm D call. Germline values: CDR1 SQVTM, CDR2 ANQGSEA. The CDR3 totals 12 residues. Trimming cost V 3 bases and J 2 bases, with 5 bases left between them. The CDR3 reads CSVEVAYNEQFF. In nucleotides, the CDR3 is TGCAGCGTTGAGGTAGCCTACAATGAGCAGTTCTTC.

This clonotype was observed a handful of times. The V and J genes are TRBV5-4 and TRBJ1-4, with TRBD1 identical over 9 bases. The V and J ends lost 4 bases and 0 bases, in that order; junction bases with no gene match: 4. In germline, CDR1 is SGHNT, CDR2 YYREEE (reference sequence). This CDR3 region has 16 residues. The CDR3 DNA reads TGTGCCAGCAGCGTGGACAGGGGAGCAACTAATGAAAAACTGTTTTTT. Its translation is CASSVDRGATNEKLFF. Full variable domain (rest looked up from reference TRBV5-4 and TRBJ1-4): ETGVTQSPTHLIKTRGQQVTLRCSSQSGHNTVSWYQQALGQGPQFIFQYYREEENGRGNFPPRFSGLQFPNYSSELNVNALELDDSALYLCASSVDRGATNEKLFFGSGTQLSVL.

The sample holds many counts of this clonotype. This chain uses TRBV7-9 with TRBJ1-2; 8 nucleotides match TRBD1. The V gene's germline CDR1 is SEHNR and CDR2 FQNEAQ (reference sequence). The CDR3 extends over 14 amino acids. Trimming at V came to 4 bases and at J to 7 bases, leaving 8 bases not matched to a gene. The CDR3 here is CASSSTGGDTGYTF. CDR3 coding DNA: TGTGCCAGCAGCTCAACAGGGGGGGATACTGGCTACACCTTC.

This clonotype has at least ten counts. The rearrangement uses TRBV19 and TRBJ2-7, with D possibly being TRBD1 (5 bases). Trimming left V 4 bases short and J 3 bases short, with 16 bases between. The CDR3 spans 15 residues. Per germline, CDR1 LNHDA and CDR2 SQIVND (reference sequence). CDR3: CASSTNLYRNYEQYF. Written as DNA, the CDR3 is TGTGCCAGTAGTACCAACCTATACAGGAACTACGAGCAGTACTTC.

In its sample, this clonotype was seen a few times. This chain joins TRBV27 and TRBJ1-5; D call uncertain. Germline V gene lookup returns CDR1 MNHEY and CDR2 SMNVEV (reference sequence). This CDR3 is built from 12 residues. V was trimmed by 2 bases and J by 7 bases, leaving 6 bases between them. The CDR3 DNA is TGTGCCAGCAGTTTACTAGCCCAGCCCCAGCATTTT. Amino acids: CASSLLAQPQHF.